This TCR beta chain is drawn from a study of T-cell reconstitution after alpha-beta-depleted transplantation in children. Study-level points and caveats: Roughly two months post-transplant, alpha-beta T cells reportedly originated from several hundred graft clones that had expanded.

Unique molecular identifiers were incorporated when the TCRbeta library was constructed. TCRdb ran MiXCR on the PCR reads and lists one entry per CDR3 protein. The repertoire holds 490,000 or so distinct CDR3 sequences, with 10% to 13% as singletons. V was pared by 8 bases and J by 0 bases, with 17 bases between. The CDR3 loop spans 16 amino acids. Germline loops: CDR1 MNHEY, CDR2 SVGEGT. A note on this clonotype: The antigen is undetermined.

The sequencing here drew on PBMCs, taken before TCRalphabeta/CD19-depleted stem cell transplant. The gene calls are TRBV6-2 or TRBV6-3 and TRBJ2-1, with D hard to call. This clonotype was obtained from a child aged 2 to 10 with inherited bone marrow failure, due to receive a stem cell transplant. The DNA of the CDR3 is TGTGCCAGCCTAGGCTCCGGATTACTCTCCTACAATGAGCAGTTCTTC. Its translation: CASLGSGLLSYNEQFF.